This TCR beta chain was captured by sequencing in a study of patients and donors after allogeneic stem cell transplantation. This clonotype was observed a handful of times. TCRdb used MiXCR to reprocess the RT-PCR reads, holding one entry per CDR3 protein. The sample contains approximately 200,000 distinct CDR3 sequences, less than 15% of which appear only once. Germline-derived CDR1 and CDR2 are LNHDA and SQIVND (reference sequence). Trimming took 5 bases from V and 10 from J; bases not matched to a gene: 13. The CDR3 covers 15 residues. The sample taken for sequencing was blood, either unsorted or a sorted T cell fraction (not recorded which). The genes are TRBV19 and TRBJ1-2; 10 bases line up with TRBD1. The receptor's source is a human donor who was either an allogeneic HSCT recipient or a stem cell or donor lymphocyte infusion donor (not recorded which). It is not recorded whose cells these are; they may come from a transplant donor. CDR3 nucleotides: TGTGCCAGTAGTGCGCCGGGACAGGGGAGATACGACTACACCTTC. Its protein product is CASSAPGQGRYDYTF.